These T cell receptor beta chains were read from a single sample in a study of T cell changes during pregnancy in multiple sclerosis. The protocol was immunoSEQ multiplex PCR, while the TCRdb copy is restricted to in-frame clones and leaves out a portion. Of approximately 68,000 clones listed, approximately 91% are singletons. Sequenced here: peripheral blood, sampled in the second trimester of pregnancy. The receptor set was obtained from a female donor with multiple sclerosis, enrolled in a pregnancy study. Each CDR3 is given with its conserved first and last residue. A D gene is named only where the DNA matches it firmly. Clone size is given for some rows only: seen once, a few or many times, or a class if the clone is expanded.

CDR3nt: TGTGCCAGCAGGCCCACAGAAAACACTGAAGCTTTCTTT
CDR3aa: CASRPTENTEAFF
j_gene: TRBJ1-1
d_gene: .
abundance: once
v_gene: TRBV2

CDR3nt: TGTGCCAGCAGTCGGGACTTTAGCACAGATACGCAGTATTTT
CDR3aa: CASSRDFSTDTQYF
j_gene: TRBJ2-3
d_gene: .
abundance: .
v_gene: TRBV6-5

CDR3nt: TGTGCCAGTAGTCCGCGTATCGCGGGGGAAGAGACCCAGTACTTC
CDR3aa: CASSPRIAGEETQYF
j_gene: TRBJ2-5
d_gene: TRBD2
abundance: .
v_gene: TRBV19

CDR3nt: TGCGCCAGCAGCTTGGGACAGCCGAACACCGGGGAGCTGTTTTTT
CDR3aa: CASSLGQPNTGELFF
j_gene: TRBJ2-2
d_gene: .
abundance: .
v_gene: TRBV5-1

CDR3nt: TGTGCCTACACCGTCGGACAGGTGTACAATGAGCAGTTCTTC
CDR3aa: CAYTVGQVYNEQFF
j_gene: TRBJ2-1
d_gene: TRBD1
abundance: .
v_gene: TRBV30

CDR3nt: TGCGCCAGCAGCCACTCTGAAGGGACTAACCAAGAGACCCAGTACTTC
CDR3aa: CASSHSEGTNQETQYF
j_gene: TRBJ2-5
d_gene: TRBD2
abundance: .
v_gene: TRBV4-1

CDR3nt: TGTGCCAGCAGACCCCCGGGACAGGGGCTGTCTGGCTACACCTTC
CDR3aa: CASRPPGQGLSGYTF
j_gene: TRBJ1-2
d_gene: TRBD1
abundance: .
v_gene: TRBV6-1

CDR3nt: TGTGCCTGGATCGCTAGCCCCCACACCGGGGAGCTGTTTTTT
CDR3aa: CAWIASPHTGELFF
j_gene: TRBJ2-2
d_gene: .
abundance: .
v_gene: TRBV30

CDR3nt: TGTGCCAGCAGCCAGACTTGGATGTACCAACCGGGGGGAGCTTTCTTT
CDR3aa: CASSQTWMYQPGGAFF
j_gene: TRBJ1-1
d_gene: .
abundance: .
v_gene: TRBV14

CDR3nt: TGTGCCAGCAGCCTCTCGGAGAGTCAGCCCCAGCATTTT
CDR3aa: CASSLSESQPQHF
j_gene: TRBJ1-5
d_gene: .
abundance: .
v_gene: TRBV11-2

CDR3nt: TGTGCCATCAGTGAGTCGAGGACAGGGGTAAATAGCAATCAGCCCCAGCATTTT
CDR3aa: CAISESRTGVNSNQPQHF
j_gene: TRBJ1-5
d_gene: TRBD1
abundance: once
v_gene: TRBV10-3

CDR3nt: TGCGCCAGCTCTAGCGGGGGGAGCTTTTCGGATGAGCAGTTCTTC
CDR3aa: CASSSGGSFSDEQFF
j_gene: TRBJ2-1
d_gene: TRBD2
abundance: .
v_gene: TRBV5-1

CDR3nt: TGTGCCAGCAGTTACTCCTTACTGGGCAGCACAGATACGCAGTATTTT
CDR3aa: CASSYSLLGSTDTQYF
j_gene: TRBJ2-3
d_gene: .
abundance: once
v_gene: TRBV6-5

CDR3nt: TGTGCCAGCAGCTTAGGGACGGGACAGGGATCGGGAAAACTGTTTTTT
CDR3aa: CASSLGTGQGSGKLFF
j_gene: TRBJ1-4
d_gene: TRBD1
abundance: .
v_gene: TRBV7-9

CDR3nt: TGTGCCAGCAGTACCGGGACAGGGTACCACGAGCAGTACTTC
CDR3aa: CASSTGTGYHEQYF
j_gene: TRBJ2-7
d_gene: TRBD1
abundance: .
v_gene: TRBV6-5

CDR3nt: TGCGCCAGCGCGGGTGGGGACAGCTCCTACGAGCAGTACTTC
CDR3aa: CASAGGDSSYEQYF
j_gene: TRBJ2-7
d_gene: TRBD1
abundance: .
v_gene: TRBV10-1

CDR3nt: TGTGCCAGCAGCTTACCGGGACAGCAACTGTACTTC
CDR3aa: CASSLPGQQLYF
j_gene: TRBJ2-5
d_gene: TRBD1
abundance: .
v_gene: TRBV7-9

CDR3nt: TGTGCCAGCAGCACCCGGACTCCAGCTCAGCAGTACTTC
CDR3aa: CASSTRTPAQQYF
j_gene: TRBJ2-7
d_gene: .
abundance: once
v_gene: TRBV7-3

CDR3nt: TGTGCCAGCAGTATAGGGGGATTAAAGCCCCAGCATTTT
CDR3aa: CASSIGGLKPQHF
j_gene: TRBJ1-5
d_gene: .
abundance: .
v_gene: TRBV2

CDR3nt: TGCGCCAGCAGCGCTAGTCAAAGCAATGAGCAGTTCTTC
CDR3aa: CASSASQSNEQFF
j_gene: TRBJ2-1
d_gene: .
abundance: few
v_gene: TRBV10-1

CDR3nt: TGTGCCAGCAGTTACGGTAGTCCAGGACTGCTTAGTGAGCAGTTCTTC
CDR3aa: CASSYGSPGLLSEQFF
j_gene: TRBJ2-1
d_gene: .
abundance: once
v_gene: TRBV6-5

CDR3nt: TGTGCCAGCAGTGATTTGACACCGCGGGGGATCCTCACTGAAGCTTTCTTT
CDR3aa: CASSDLTPRGILTEAFF
j_gene: TRBJ1-1
d_gene: .
abundance: .
v_gene: TRBV2

CDR3nt: TGTGCCAGCAGCCAAGTTGGAGGGGACTATGGCTACACCTTC
CDR3aa: CASSQVGGDYGYTF
j_gene: TRBJ1-2
d_gene: .
abundance: once
v_gene: TRBV14

CDR3nt: TGTGCCAGTAGTACGGGGTGGACAGGTGTTGGCTACACCTTC
CDR3aa: CASSTGWTGVGYTF
j_gene: TRBJ1-2
d_gene: TRBD1
abundance: .
v_gene: TRBV19

CDR3nt: TGTGCCAGCAGCTTAACGGCTAGCGGGGGTATTACCTACAATGAGCAGTTCTTC
CDR3aa: CASSLTASGGITYNEQFF
j_gene: TRBJ2-1
d_gene: TRBD2
abundance: .
v_gene: TRBV7-3

CDR3nt: TGTGCTAGTGCCAAAGGACAGGAGTCCTTCGGACCGACACCAAACTTC
CDR3aa: CASAKGQESFGPTPNF
j_gene: TRBJ1-2
d_gene: TRBD1
abundance: .
v_gene: TRBV12-5

CDR3nt: TGTGCCAGCAGTTACGGGAGCAGGGGATCCTCCTACGAGCAGTACTTC
CDR3aa: CASSYGSRGSSYEQYF
j_gene: TRBJ2-7
d_gene: .
abundance: once
v_gene: TRBV6-5

CDR3nt: TGTGCCTGGACCAGTTCTACAGTCACTGAAGCTTTCTTT
CDR3aa: CAWTSSTVTEAFF
j_gene: TRBJ1-1
d_gene: .
abundance: once
v_gene: TRBV30

CDR3nt: TGTGCCAGCAGCTTTGGCAACAAGATACGCATGAACACTGAAGCTTTCTTT
CDR3aa: CASSFGNKIRMNTEAFF
j_gene: TRBJ1-1
d_gene: .
abundance: once
v_gene: TRBV13

CDR3nt: TGTGCCAGCAGCCTGGGACTAGCAGACGAGCAGTACTTC
CDR3aa: CASSLGLADEQYF
j_gene: TRBJ2-7
d_gene: TRBD2
abundance: .
v_gene: TRBV25-1

CDR3nt: TGCGCCAGCAGCCTCAGTAACAGGGTTAACACTGAAGCTTTCTTT
CDR3aa: CASSLSNRVNTEAFF
j_gene: TRBJ1-1
d_gene: .
abundance: .
v_gene: TRBV5-1

CDR3nt: TGTGCCAGCAGCAAAGTCAAGCCTAGCGCTGCCTACGAGCAGTACTTC
CDR3aa: CASSKVKPSAAYEQYF
j_gene: TRBJ2-7
d_gene: .
abundance: once
v_gene: TRBV21-1

CDR3nt: TGTGCCAGCAGCTCAGGGTATGGCTACACCTTC
CDR3aa: CASSSGYGYTF
j_gene: TRBJ1-2
d_gene: .
abundance: .
v_gene: TRBV5-6

CDR3nt: TGTGCCAGCAGTTTAGCAGGGCTCCAAGAGACCCAGTACTTC
CDR3aa: CASSLAGLQETQYF
j_gene: TRBJ2-5
d_gene: .
abundance: .
v_gene: TRBV27

CDR3nt: TGTGCCAGTAGTAAGGACAGGGGGCGAGGCAATCAGCCCCAGCATTTT
CDR3aa: CASSKDRGRGNQPQHF
j_gene: TRBJ1-5
d_gene: TRBD1
abundance: .
v_gene: TRBV19

CDR3nt: TGTGCCAGCAGCTTAGGCCTGGACAGGTCCTCCTACGAGCAGTACTTC
CDR3aa: CASSLGLDRSSYEQYF
j_gene: TRBJ2-7
d_gene: TRBD1
abundance: .
v_gene: TRBV7-9

CDR3nt: TGCGCCAGCAGCGTAGAAGGACTAGCGGGGGAGACCCAGTACTTC
CDR3aa: CASSVEGLAGETQYF
j_gene: TRBJ2-5
d_gene: TRBD2
abundance: .
v_gene: TRBV5-1

CDR3nt: TGTGCCTGGAGTCTCATGGGACAGGGTGCGGACTACACCTTC
CDR3aa: CAWSLMGQGADYTF
j_gene: TRBJ1-2
d_gene: TRBD1
abundance: few
v_gene: TRBV30

CDR3nt: TGTGCCAGCAGCTCAGACAGGGGGAGCACTGAAGCTTTCTTT
CDR3aa: CASSSDRGSTEAFF
j_gene: TRBJ1-1
d_gene: TRBD1
abundance: .
v_gene: TRBV7-9

CDR3nt: TGTGCCAGTAGTATAGGACACGGGGAACTCACCTATAATTCACCCCTCCACTTT
CDR3aa: CASSIGHGELTYNSPLHF
j_gene: TRBJ1-6
d_gene: .
abundance: .
v_gene: TRBV19